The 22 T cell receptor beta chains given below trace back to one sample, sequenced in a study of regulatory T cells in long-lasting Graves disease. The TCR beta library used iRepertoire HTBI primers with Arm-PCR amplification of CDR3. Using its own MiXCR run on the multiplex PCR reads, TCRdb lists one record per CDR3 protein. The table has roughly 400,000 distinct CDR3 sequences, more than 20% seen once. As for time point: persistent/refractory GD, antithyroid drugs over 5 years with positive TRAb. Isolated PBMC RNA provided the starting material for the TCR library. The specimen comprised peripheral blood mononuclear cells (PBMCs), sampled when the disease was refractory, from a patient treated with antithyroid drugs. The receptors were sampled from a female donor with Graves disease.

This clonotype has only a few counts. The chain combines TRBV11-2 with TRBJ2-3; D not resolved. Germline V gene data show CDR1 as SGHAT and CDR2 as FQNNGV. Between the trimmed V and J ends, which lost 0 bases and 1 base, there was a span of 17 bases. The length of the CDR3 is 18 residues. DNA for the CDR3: TGTGCCAGCAGCTTAGATGTCAGGTCCACTGGTGGCACAGATACGCAGTATTTT. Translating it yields CASSLDVRSTGGTDTQYF.

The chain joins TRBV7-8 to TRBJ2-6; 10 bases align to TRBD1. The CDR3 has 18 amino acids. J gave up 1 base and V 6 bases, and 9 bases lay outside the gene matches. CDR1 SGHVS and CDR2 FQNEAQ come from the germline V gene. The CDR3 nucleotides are TGTGCCAGCAGACTCCGGACAGGGGGGAATTCTGGGGCCAACGTCCTGACTTTC. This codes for CASRLRTGGNSGANVLTF.

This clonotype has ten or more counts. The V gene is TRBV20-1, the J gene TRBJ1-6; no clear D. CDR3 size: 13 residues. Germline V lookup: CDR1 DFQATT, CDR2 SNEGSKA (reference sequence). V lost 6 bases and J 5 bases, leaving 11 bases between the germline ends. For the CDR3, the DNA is TGCAGTGCCCGGGTCCAAGATAATTCACCCCTCCACTTT. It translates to CSARVQDNSPLHF.

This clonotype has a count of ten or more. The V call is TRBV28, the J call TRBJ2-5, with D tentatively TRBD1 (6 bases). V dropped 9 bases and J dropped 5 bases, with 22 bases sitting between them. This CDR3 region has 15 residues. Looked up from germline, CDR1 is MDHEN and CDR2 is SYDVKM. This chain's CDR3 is CASSHTGMDGETQYF. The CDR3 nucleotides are TGTGCCAGTTCACACACAGGGATGGATGGTGAGACCCAGTACTTC.

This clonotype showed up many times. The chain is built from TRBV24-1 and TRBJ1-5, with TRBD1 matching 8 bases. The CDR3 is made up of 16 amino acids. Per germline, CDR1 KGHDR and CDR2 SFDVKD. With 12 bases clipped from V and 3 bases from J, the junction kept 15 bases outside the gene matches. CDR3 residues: CAPSVPGGEVNQPQHF. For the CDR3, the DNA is TGTGCCCCCTCTGTTCCAGGGGGCGAGGTCAATCAGCCCCAGCATTTT.

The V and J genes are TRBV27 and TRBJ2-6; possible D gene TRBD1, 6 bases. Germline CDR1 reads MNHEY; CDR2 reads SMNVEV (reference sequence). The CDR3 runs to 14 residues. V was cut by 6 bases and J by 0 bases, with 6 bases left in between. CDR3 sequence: CASRQGSGANVLTF. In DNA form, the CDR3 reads TGTGCCAGCAGACAGGGCTCTGGGGCCAACGTCCTGACTTTC.

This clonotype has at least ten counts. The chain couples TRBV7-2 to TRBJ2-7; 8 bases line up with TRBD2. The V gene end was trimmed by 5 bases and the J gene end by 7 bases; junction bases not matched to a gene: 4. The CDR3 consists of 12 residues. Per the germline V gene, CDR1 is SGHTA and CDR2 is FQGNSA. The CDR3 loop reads CASSKRGGEQYF. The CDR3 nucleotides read TGTGCCAGCAGCAAACGGGGGGGGGAGCAGTACTTC. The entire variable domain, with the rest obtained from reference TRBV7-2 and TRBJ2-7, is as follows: GAGVSQSPSNKVTEKGKDVELRCDPISGHTALYWYRQSLGQGLEFLIYFQGNSAPDKSGLPSDRFSAERTGGSVSTLTIQRTQQEDSAVYLCASSKRGGEQYFGPGTRLTVT.

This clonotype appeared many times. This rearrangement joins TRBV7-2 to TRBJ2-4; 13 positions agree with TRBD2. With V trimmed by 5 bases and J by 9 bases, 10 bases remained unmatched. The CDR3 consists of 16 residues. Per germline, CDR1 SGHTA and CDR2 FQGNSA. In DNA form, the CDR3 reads TGTGCCAGCAGCCCACGACTAGCGGGAGGACACCCCATTCAGTACTTC. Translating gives CASSPRLAGGHPIQYF.

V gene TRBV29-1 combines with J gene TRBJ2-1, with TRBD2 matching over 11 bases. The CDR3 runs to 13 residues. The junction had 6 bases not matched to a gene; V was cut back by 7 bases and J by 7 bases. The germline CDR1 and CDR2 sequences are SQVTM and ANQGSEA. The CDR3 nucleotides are TGCAGCGCTGGGACTAGCGGCCCAAATGAGCAGTTCTTC. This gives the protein CSAGTSGPNEQFF.

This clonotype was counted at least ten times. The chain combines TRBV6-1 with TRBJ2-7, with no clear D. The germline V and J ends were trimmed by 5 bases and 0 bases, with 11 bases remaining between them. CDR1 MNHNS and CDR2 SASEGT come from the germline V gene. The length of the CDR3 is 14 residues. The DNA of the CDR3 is TGTGCCAGCAGTCGGGCCCAAAGCTCCTACGAGCAGTACTTC. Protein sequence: CASSRAQSSYEQYF.

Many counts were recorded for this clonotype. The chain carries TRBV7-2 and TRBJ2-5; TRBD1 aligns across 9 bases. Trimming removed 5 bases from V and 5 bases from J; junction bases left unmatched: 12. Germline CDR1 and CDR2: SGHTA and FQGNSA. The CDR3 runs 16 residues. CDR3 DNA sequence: TGTGCCAGCAGCGTAAGACAGGGGGGCTTCTCGGAGACCCAGTACTTC. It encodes CASSVRQGGFSETQYF.

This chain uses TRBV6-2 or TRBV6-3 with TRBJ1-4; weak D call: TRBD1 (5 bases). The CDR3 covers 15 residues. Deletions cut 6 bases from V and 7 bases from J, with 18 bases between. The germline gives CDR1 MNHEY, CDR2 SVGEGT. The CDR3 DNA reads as TGTGCCAGCAGACACTCGGGGCAGGTTACTGAAAAACTGTTTTTT. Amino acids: CASRHSGQVTEKLFF.

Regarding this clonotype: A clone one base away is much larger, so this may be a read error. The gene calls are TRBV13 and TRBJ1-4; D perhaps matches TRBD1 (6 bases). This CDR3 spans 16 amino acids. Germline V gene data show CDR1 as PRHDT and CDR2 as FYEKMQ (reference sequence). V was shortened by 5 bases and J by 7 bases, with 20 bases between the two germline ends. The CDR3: CASSPGVPGLSEKLFF. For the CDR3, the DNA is TGTGCCAGCAGCCCAGGGGTCCCGGGGCTAAGTGAAAAACTGTTTTTT. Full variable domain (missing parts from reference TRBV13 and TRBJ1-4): AAGVIQSPRHLIKEKRETATLKCYPIPRHDTVYWYQQGPGQDPQFLISFYEKMQSDKGSIPDRFSAQQFSDYHSELNMSSLELGDSALYFCASSPGVPGLSEKLFFGSGTQLSVL.

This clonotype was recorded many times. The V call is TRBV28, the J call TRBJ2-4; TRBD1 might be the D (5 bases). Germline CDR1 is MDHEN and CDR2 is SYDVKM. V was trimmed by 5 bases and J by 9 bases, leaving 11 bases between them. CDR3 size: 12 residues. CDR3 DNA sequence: TGTGCCAGCAGTAGGCAGGGTAGCATTCAGTACTTC. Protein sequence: CASSRQGSIQYF.

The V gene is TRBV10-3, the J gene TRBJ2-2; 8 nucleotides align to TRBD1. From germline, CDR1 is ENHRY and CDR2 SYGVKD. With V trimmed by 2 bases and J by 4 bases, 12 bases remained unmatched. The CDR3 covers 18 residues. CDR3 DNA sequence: TGTGCCATCAGTGAGGCGCTTTCAGGGGGCTTCGGCACCGGGGAGCTGTTTTTT. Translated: CAISEALSGGFGTGELFF.

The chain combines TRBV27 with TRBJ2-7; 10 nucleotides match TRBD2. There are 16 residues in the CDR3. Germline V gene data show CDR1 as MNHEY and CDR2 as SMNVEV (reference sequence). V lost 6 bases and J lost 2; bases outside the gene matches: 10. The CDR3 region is CASRATQLAGTYEQYF. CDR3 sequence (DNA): TGTGCCAGCAGGGCTACTCAACTAGCGGGAACCTACGAGCAGTACTTC.

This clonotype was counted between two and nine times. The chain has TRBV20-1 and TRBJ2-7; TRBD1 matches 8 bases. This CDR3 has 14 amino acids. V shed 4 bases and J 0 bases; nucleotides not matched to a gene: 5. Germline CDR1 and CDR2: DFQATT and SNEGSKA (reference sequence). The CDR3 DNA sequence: TGCAGTGCTACGACCGGGACAGGCTCCTACGAGCAGTACTTC. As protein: CSATTGTGSYEQYF.

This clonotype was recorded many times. DNA for the CDR3: TGTGCCAGCGGGGTAGGGGAGACCCAGTACTTC. As protein: CASGVGETQYF. The chain combines TRBV12-3 or TRBV12-4 with TRBJ2-5; D is ambiguous. The CDR3 sequence is 11 residues long. Trimming took 8 bases from V and 5 from J, leaving 9 bases between them.

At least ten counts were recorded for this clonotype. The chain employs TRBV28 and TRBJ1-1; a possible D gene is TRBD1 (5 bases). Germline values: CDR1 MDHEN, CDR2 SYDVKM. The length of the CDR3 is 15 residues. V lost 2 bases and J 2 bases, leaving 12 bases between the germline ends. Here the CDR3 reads CASSLIRGINTEAFF. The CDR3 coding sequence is TGTGCCAGCAGTTTAATAAGGGGCATTAACACTGAAGCTTTCTTT.

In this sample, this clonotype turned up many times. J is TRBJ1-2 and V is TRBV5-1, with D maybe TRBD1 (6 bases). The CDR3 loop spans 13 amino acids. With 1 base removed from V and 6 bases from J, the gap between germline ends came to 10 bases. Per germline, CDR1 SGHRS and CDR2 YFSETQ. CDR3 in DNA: TGCGCCAGCAGCTTGACAGGGTTCGATGGCTACACCTTC. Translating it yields CASSLTGFDGYTF.

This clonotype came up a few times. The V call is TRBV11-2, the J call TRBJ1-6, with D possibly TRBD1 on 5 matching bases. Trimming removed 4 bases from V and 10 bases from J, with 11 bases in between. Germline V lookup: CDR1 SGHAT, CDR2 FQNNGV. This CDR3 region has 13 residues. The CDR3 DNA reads TGTGCCAGCAGCTCGCAGAGGGACTCACCCCTCCACTTT. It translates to CASSSQRDSPLHF.

The CDR3 reads CSVTGTTYNEQFF. The CDR3 DNA reads TGCAGCGTTACCGGGACGACCTACAATGAGCAGTTCTTC. The chain employs TRBV29-1 and TRBJ2-1; D tentatively reads TRBD1 or TRBD2 (5 bases each). The CDR3 has 13 amino acids. V was pared by 5 bases and J by 2 bases, with 10 bases between. Germline V gene sequence: CDR1 SQVTM, CDR2 ANQGSEA.